This T cell receptor (beta chain) was captured in a study of shared clonotypes between healthy human individuals. Clones were sequenced by immunoSEQ multiplex PCR, and TCRdb holds only the in-frame ones, with some missing. The sample lists 330,000 or so clones, roughly 70% occurring once. The V end was cut by 0 bases, the J end by 4 bases, with 11 bases between. The CDR3 totals 16 residues. Germline V gives CDR1 SGHRS, CDR2 YFSETQ. All the donors were Caucasian adults who lived in Nashville, Tennessee. The TCR sequence derives from a man aged 25 to 40 in good health. Sequencing input: memory CD4+ T cells sorted from blood. The subset: CD45RA-negative fraction. The V gene is TRBV5-1, the J gene TRBJ2-6; D is unclear. CDR3 in DNA: TGCGCCAGCAGCTTGGGGCCCGGCGTGGGGGCCAACGTCCTGACTTTC. This codes for CASSLGPGVGANVLTF.